This T cell receptor beta chain appears in the sequencing data of a study of T cells after yellow fever vaccination (dated by TCRdb to between 2018 and 2020). For the study in its entirety: The SMART-Seq v4 Ultra Low Input RNA kit was used to prepare libraries from fractions with low cell numbers. To follow T-cell clones before and after primary and booster YFV17D yellow fever vaccination, bulk TCR alpha and beta repertoires were sequenced over time. The cohort comprised two healthy male donors, one aged 18 to 30 and one aged 30 to 39 years. Blood was drawn at multiple timepoints before and after primary and secondary immunization, with bulk PBMC replicates and cell subsets isolated.

Overall study results and their limits: Because the study included only a couple of donors, the extent to which the findings can be generalized is limited. The secondary T-cell response was found to be weaker but faster than the primary response, with a peak reached on day 5 rather than on day 15. Most clones expanded after primary vaccination were re-detected after the booster (almost 97% of CD4 and 80% to 90% of CD8), suggesting broad memory maintenance. Computational filtering was needed because FACS-sorted repertoires could contain abundant contaminating clonotypes from the bulk population. A small share of clonotypes was detected in both CD4 and CD8 compartments, with the overlap likely arising from convergent recombination.

Trimming removed 5 bases from V and 5 bases from J, leaving 15 bases between the germline ends. The germline V gene gives CDR1 as SGHTA and CDR2 as FQGNSA. The CDR3 measures 14 amino acids from cysteine to phenylalanine. CDR3 DNA only is kept here, 42 bases in frame from base 1. TCR cDNA was synthesized by 5'RACE template switching, which introduced a universal primer site and unique molecular identifiers. Priming for cDNA synthesis came from both the TCR alpha and TCR beta constant segments. Library amplification used two PCR steps, and the second PCR step added sample barcodes and sequencing adapters. Sequencing of the libraries was done on either Illumina HiSeq 2500 (2x100 bp) or NovaSeq (2x150 bp). On the study's bioinformatics: Demultiplexing of reads and collapsing into UMI consensus sequences were performed with MIGEC, and V(D)J alignment was carried out with MiXCR. Using edgeR on replicate PBMC samples, clonotypes were called vaccine-responding if FDR was below 0.01 and the log2 fold change was above 5 up to day 15. Each bulk clonotype was labeled CD4 or CD8 based on which sequenced repertoire, CD4 or CD8, contained the clonotype at higher abundance. TCRdb reanalyzed the raw reads on its own, using fastp at Q25 for trimming and MiXCR for clone calling, and kept in-frame beta chains. Entries are consolidated by CDR3 protein sequence, retaining the most common genes and DNA. These V and J calls derive from TCRdb rather than the authors' analysis. Here the sample has 500,000 to 550,000 distinct CDR3 sequences; 20% to 25% occur a single time. In total, the top ten clones hold roughly a sixth of the sample.

The intended sense of this specimen's treatment or condition label: live attenuated yellow fever vaccine strain. At each blood-draw timepoint, two biological replicates of bulk PBMCs were obtained. A standard Ficoll-Paque protocol was used to isolate PBMCs from peripheral blood. TriZol was used to extract RNA from bulk PBMCs, from CD4 and CD8 fractions, and from dextramer-positive and dextramer-negative fractions. For this clonotype: What antigen it recognizes has not been identified. No much larger clone exists at a distance of one base, and base qualities are not known.

Recombination linked TRBV7-2 to TRBJ2-5, with the D assignment possibly TRBD1 or TRBD2, given 6 matching bases for each. Sample: PBMCs, taken approximately 22 days after the first yellow fever vaccination. The TCR comes from a young man who received the YFV17D yellow fever vaccine. The nucleotide sequence reads as follows: TGTGCCAGCAGCGAGCCCGGGGGCTGGGAGACCCAGTACTTC. Translated, it reads CASSEPGGWETQYF.